This T cell receptor beta chain was profiled in a study of pediatric ulcerative colitis. As to this clone: Antigen specificity is unknown.

This was a survey-level run. The method was immunoSEQ multiplex PCR; TCRdb's version includes in-frame clones alone and lacks a portion of them. The sample holds 54,000 or so clones, over 80% seen once. Study-wide results and caveats: Ulcerative colitis patients shared more blood-rectal clones than controls. Rectal repertoires separated controls, mild-moderate and acute severe colitis.

The V gene end was trimmed by 6 bases and the J gene end by 6 bases; junction bases not matched to a gene: 16. CDR1 SGHTA and CDR2 FQGNSA come from the germline V gene. The CDR3 contains 18 residues. Sequenced material: blood. This chain uses TRBV7-2 with TRBJ2-1; 11 nucleotides agree with TRBD1. The TCR sequence derives from a boy aged 5-17 years who was a control in a study of pediatric ulcerative colitis. DNA for the CDR3: TGTGCCAGCAGTAGACCATCCTCCGGACAGGGGGCTTTCAATGAGCAGTTCTTC. Protein: CASSRPSSGQGAFNEQFF.